The T cell receptor (beta chain) under discussion was sequenced for a study of T cell changes during pregnancy in multiple sclerosis. Trimming left V 3 bases short and J 8 bases short, with 11 bases between. CDR1 SGDLS and CDR2 YYNGEE come from the germline V gene. The CDR3 is made up of 12 amino acids. Using immunoSEQ multiplex PCR, the repertoire was profiled, and TCRdb retains in-frame clones only, with some absent. Of some 30,000 clones listed, roughly 91% are singletons. This chain connects TRBV9 to TRBJ1-2; maybe TRBD1 (6 bases). The receptor was isolated from a female donor in good health, enrolled as a control in a pregnancy study. Sequencing used CD8+ T cells from peripheral blood mononuclear cells, obtained in the second trimester of pregnancy. The chain's CDR3 is CASSAGVEGYTF. The CDR3 DNA follows: TGTGCCAGCAGCGCAGGGGTTGAGGGCTACACCTTC.